This T cell receptor (beta chain) originates from a study of beta chain features in type 1 diabetes. Study summary: Age and gender were similar between patients and healthy donors, as were cell yields.

As for this clone: Its target is not known.

Since all of the isolated RNA was reverse transcribed, expressed TCRB transcripts were what got sequenced. The data were produced by immunoSEQ multiplex PCR, yet TCRdb's version contains in-frame clones alone and is incomplete. The table lists over 150,000 clones, about a tenth of them singletons. Study-level findings and limits: In every one of the four CD4+ subsets, TCRB CDR3s were moderately but significantly shorter in Type 1 diabetes patients. Possibly, sequencing cDNA over-represented cells that had high TCR expression levels. Patients with type 1 diabetes carried fewer insertions and had more deletions at their VDJ junctions. Naive, central memory and Treg TCRB repertoires seemed to resemble each other more closely in patients than they did in healthy donors.

CDR3 length equals 15 residues. Trimming removed 5 bases from V and 4 bases from J; junction bases left unmatched: 7. Per the germline V gene, CDR1 is MDHEN and CDR2 is SYDVKM. Sequenced sample: central memory CD4+ T cells from blood. The sequence was obtained from a man aged 25-45 years with type 1 diabetes. V usage is TRBV28 and J usage is TRBJ1-5; 8 bases are a match to TRBD1. In DNA form, the CDR3 reads TGTGCCAGCAGTCGAATCGGGACAGGTAATCAGCCCCAGCATTTT. It specifies CASSRIGTGNQPQHF.